This entry features one TCR beta chain sequence. Two negative PCRs, clearance, or symptom resolution characterized the recovered Cohort 3 donors. V was shortened by 1 base and J by 0 bases, with 10 bases between the two germline ends. The germline gives CDR1 SGHTA, CDR2 FQGNSA. This CDR3 region has 15 residues. The source of the sample is a study of blood T cell repertoires in COVID-19. Study background: T cells, B-cell-depleted T cells, or PBMCs provided the cDNA or gDNA that served as material.

The method was immunoSEQ multiplex PCR; TCRdb's version includes in-frame clones alone and lacks a portion of them. Here the sample spans roughly 220,000 clones, about 88% being singletons. The sample was PBMCs or T cells enriched from blood (not recorded which). The sequence was obtained from a woman aged 25 to 39 who had recovered from COVID-19. The V gene is TRBV7-2, the J gene TRBJ2-7; no reliable D call. CDR3: CASSLVTPNSYEQYF. The CDR3 coding sequence is TGTGCCAGCAGCTTAGTAACCCCTAACTCCTACGAGCAGTACTTC.